The present TCR beta chain was sequenced within a study of shared clonotypes between healthy human individuals. Findings and caveats of the study: In this cohort, only blood was sampled, and tissue repertoires likely differ.

The donors, all of them Caucasian adults, lived in Nashville, Tennessee. Details on this clone: Antigen specificity is unknown.

Profiled with immunoSEQ multiplex PCR; TCRdb holds only in-frame clones, not every one. The sample lists roughly 96,000 clones, roughly 45% occurring once. In germline, CDR1 is MNHNS, CDR2 SASEGT. The CDR3 is 13 residues long. The TCR was taken from a woman in her thirties or forties in good health. Some clones in this sample may be carry-over from other donors' samples. The chain combines TRBV6-1 with TRBJ2-7, with TRBD1 as a possible D gene (5 bases). The J call is in doubt because the DNA end fits TRBJ2-5 better. The sequencing input was PBMCs. CDR3: CATESSGKETQYF. In nucleotides, the CDR3 is TGTGCCACCGAATCCTCAGGGAAAGAGACCCAGTACTTC.